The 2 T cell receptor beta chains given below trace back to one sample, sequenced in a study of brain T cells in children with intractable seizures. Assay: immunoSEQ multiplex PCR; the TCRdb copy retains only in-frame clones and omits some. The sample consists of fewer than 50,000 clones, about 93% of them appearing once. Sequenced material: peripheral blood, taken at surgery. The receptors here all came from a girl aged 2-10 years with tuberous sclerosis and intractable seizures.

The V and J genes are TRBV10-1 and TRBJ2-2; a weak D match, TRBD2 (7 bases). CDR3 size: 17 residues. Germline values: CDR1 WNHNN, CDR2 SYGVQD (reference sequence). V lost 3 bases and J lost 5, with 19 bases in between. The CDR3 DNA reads TGCGCCAGCAGTGATGTTAGGGGGGGGATGAGTACCGGGGAGCTGTTTTTT. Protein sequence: CASSDVRGGMSTGELFF.

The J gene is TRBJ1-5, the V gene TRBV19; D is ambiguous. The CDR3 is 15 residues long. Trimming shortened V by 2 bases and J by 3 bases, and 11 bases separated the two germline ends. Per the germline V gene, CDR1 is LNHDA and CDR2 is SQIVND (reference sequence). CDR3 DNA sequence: TGTGCCAGTAGTATATCTAAATCGGACAATCAGCCCCAGCATTTT. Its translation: CASSISKSDNQPQHF. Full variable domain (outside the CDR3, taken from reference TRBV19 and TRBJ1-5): DGGITQSPKYLFRKEGQNVTLSCEQNLNHDAMYWYRQDPGQGLRLIYYSQIVNDFQKGDIAEGYSVSREKKESFPLTVTSAQKNPTAFYLCASSISKSDNQPQHFGDGTRLSIL.